The entry below describes one T cell receptor beta chain. This clone was detected only once. Its antigen is currently not known. The junction shows a germline mismatch at one end, possibly a read error. This specimen belongs to a study of radiation and T cells in renal cell carcinoma (dated by TCRdb to 2018 to 2020). Turning to the overall study: TCR beta sequencing covered around 50 samples in total, comprising roughly 25 tumors and 27 peripheral blood samples. The final blood draw took place at 4 weeks after radiation, the same time as nephrectomy. Across all 50 or so samples, 4,016,671 unique CDR3 nucleotide sequences, encoding approximately 2.5 million unique CDR3 amino acid sequences, were identified. The paper's findings and limits, for the study overall: Because no pretreatment tumor biopsies were available, whether clonotypes were present in the tumor at baseline could not be determined. Blood repertoire dynamics were not followed beyond 4 weeks after treatment. Top tumor clonotypes rose in blood from baseline to 2 weeks post-radiation, then contracted by 4 weeks, suggesting transient expansion of tumor-resident clones. Effects of radiation dose or scheduling on the TCR repertoire could not be addressed with the single-armed trial design.

The CDR3 numbers 15 residues from cysteine through phenylalanine. The sequence is cut down to CDR3 DNA, 45 bases in frame from base 1. CDR1 and CDR2 (MNHNS, SASEGT) derive from the germline V gene. Sample time point, as interpreted from the label and publication: blood 4 weeks post-SBRT, at nephrectomy. According to the study, the label for this sample's treatment or condition signals: 15 Gy SBRT to primary tumor, nephrectomy 4 weeks later. The samples were drawn from a clinical trial, where primary renal cell carcinomas were treated with 15 Gy of stereotactic body radiation therapy and then removed by nephrectomy 4 weeks afterward. To follow tumor-enriched clonotypes, peripheral blood was collected serially from radiation-treated patients at baseline and again at 2 weeks and 4 weeks after SBRT. All patients had renal cell carcinoma with clear cell pathology. Genomic DNA for TCR sequencing was prepared using the QIAamp DNA Blood Mini Kit (Qiagen). Samples were included in the analyses only if all quality control checks were passed.

TCR beta libraries were generated from genomic DNA with the immunoSEQ kit, following the manufacturer's recommendations. For library preparation, a first multiplex PCR was performed with proprietary primers, followed by a second PCR in which unique barcodes were added, and bead cleanups were performed after each round. A positive control reaction and a negative control reaction, both provided in the kit, were run with every batch of samples. The final libraries underwent checking on an Agilent 4200 TapeStation D1000 ScreenTape, volumetric pooling, and quantification by qPCR. Sequencing ran on an Illumina NextSeq500 with a MidOutput 150-cycle cartridge, using 156 Read1 and 15 Index1 cycles with kit custom primers. The pooled library was loaded at 0.9 to 1 pM with an approximately 21% PhiX control spike-in. The authors' analysis ran thus. Vendor-processed data were analyzed in R, and a clonotype was defined as all T cells sharing the same CDR3 nucleotide sequence. In the clone abundance analyses, frequencies in each sample were normalized to that sample's 10,000 most abundant clones. Public T cell clones, which averaged fewer than five per sample, were removed prior to analysis. Tumor-enriched clonotypes and baseline blood-enriched clonotypes were defined as those with an abundance difference of at least 32-fold between compartments. A beta-binomial differential abundance model was applied to find clonotypes that expanded or contracted between blood time points. Tumor-blood repertoire similarity was measured with the Baroni-Urbani and Buser coefficient, and groups were compared using two-tailed Wilcoxon tests in R. TCRdb obtained this table from immuneACCESS and retained in-frame rearrangements with V and J assigned. These tables miss some clones; where compared with another copy, unresolved V genes account for less than half of the shortfall, and the remainder is unexplained. V, J and clone size derive from that table, while D and trimming were established from the DNA sequence. For this sample the table gives about 77,000 clones, of which approximately 82% were detected only once. The ten most abundant clones make up approximately 2.3% of the sample.

The clonotype comes from a woman between 55 and 75 years old with renal cell carcinoma. This specimen consisted of blood, obtained from a patient whose treatment included radiotherapy and nephrectomy. This sequence uses TRBV6-1 and TRBJ1-1; the junction holds 8 bases that match TRBD1. This receptor carries the CDR3 CAVGQGSVVNTEAFF. The sequence in DNA is TGCGCCGTTGGACAGGGAAGTGTGGTGAACACTGAAGCTTTCTTT.